The rows below give T cell receptor beta chains drawn from one sample of a study of blood T cell repertoires in COVID-19. TCRdb's copy holds only in-frame clones and misses some; the assay was immunoSEQ multiplex PCR. Of some 150,000 clones in the sample, around 80% were seen once. The sample was peripheral blood. These receptors all stem from a woman of 80 years or more in a cohort sampled during active or convalescent COVID-19. CDR3s include the opening cysteine and the closing phenylalanine or tryptophan. The D gene is left open where the match is weak. Where a row states a size, it is once, few, many or the class of an expanded clone; other rows omit it.

J gene	D gene	clone size	V gene	CDR3 protein	CDR3 DNA
TRBJ2-5	TRBD1	.	TRBV5-1	CASSLALGQGLETQYF	TGCGCCAGCAGCTTGGCCCTAGGACAGGGTTTAGAGACCCAGTACTTC
TRBJ1-3	.	.	TRBV5-1	CASSSLKRTGGGNTIYF	TGCGCCAGCAGCTCCCTCAAACGGACGGGGGGAGGAAACACCATATATTTT
TRBJ2-4	TRBD1	.	TRBV19	CASSKNRGQDIQYF	TGTGCCAGTAGTAAGAACAGGGGGCAGGACATTCAGTACTTC
TRBJ2-3	.	.	TRBV20-1	CSVQSRDTQYF	TGCAGTGTTCAATCTAGGGATACGCAGTATTTT
TRBJ2-3	TRBD1	.	TRBV30	CAWGGTGLFRPDTQYF	TGTGCCTGGGGCGGGACAGGACTCTTCCGGCCAGATACGCAGTATTTT
TRBJ2-1	.	.	TRBV9	CASSVGRQGNNEQFF	TGTGCCAGCAGCGTAGGTCGGCAGGGTAACAATGAGCAGTTCTTC
TRBJ1-1	.	.	TRBV28	CASVRGRPDGTEAFF	TGTGCCAGCGTCCGAGGCCGGCCCGATGGAACTGAAGCTTTCTTT
TRBJ2-1	TRBD1	.	TRBV7-2	CASSFPGQYNEQFF	TGTGCCAGCAGCTTTCCGGGACAGTACAATGAGCAGTTCTTC
TRBJ1-5	.	.	TRBV3-1/TRBV3-2	CASPGTNYGNSNQPQHF	TGTGCCAGCCCTGGGACAAATTATGGGAATAGCAATCAGCCCCAGCATTTT
TRBJ2-5	TRBD1	.	TRBV2	CASRGTDQETQYF	TGTGCCAGCAGAGGGACAGACCAAGAGACCCAGTACTTC
TRBJ2-3	TRBD2	.	TRBV5-1	CASSLAGGGRLGTDTQYF	TGCGCCAGCAGCTTGGCTGGCGGGGGGAGACTTGGCACAGATACGCAGTATTTT
TRBJ1-5	.	once	TRBV30	CAWSGGDFIGNQPQHF	TGTGCCTGGAGTGGGGGAGATTTTATTGGCAATCAGCCCCAGCATTTT
TRBJ1-5	.	.	TRBV19	CASSDILYSNQPQHF	TGTGCCAGCTCGGACATCCTCTATAGCAATCAGCCCCAGCATTTT
TRBJ1-5	.	.	TRBV13	CASSFYNQPQHF	TGTGCCAGCAGCTTTTACAATCAGCCCCAGCATTTT
TRBJ2-5	.	.	TRBV5-1	CASSSSSNRETQYF	TGCGCCAGCAGCTCTAGCTCGAACCGGGAGACCCAGTACTTC
TRBJ1-3	.	.	TRBV18	CASSPPSASGNTIYF	TGTGCCAGCTCACCGCCCTCAGCGTCTGGAAACACCATATATTTT
TRBJ2-3	.	.	TRBV7-6	CASSLAGADTQYF	TGTGCCAGCAGCTTAGCGGGAGCAGATACGCAGTATTTT
TRBJ2-1	.	.	TRBV9	CASSRGGLYNEQFF	TGTGCCAGCAGCCGAGGCGGATTATACAATGAGCAGTTCTTC
TRBJ2-3	TRBD2	.	TRBV19	CASSIVWGGGGTDTQYF	TGTGCCAGTAGTATAGTTTGGGGCGGGGGAGGAACAGATACGCAGTATTTT
TRBJ2-3	TRBD1	.	TRBV28	CASTDRGTDTQYF	TGTGCCAGCACCGACAGGGGCACAGATACGCAGTATTTT
TRBJ1-1	TRBD1	.	TRBV28	CASSWDRVRTEAFF	TGTGCCAGCAGTTGGGACAGGGTAAGGACTGAAGCTTTCTTT
TRBJ2-3	TRBD2	.	TRBV7-2	CASSRDYTDTQYF	TGTGCCAGCAGTCGGGACTACACAGATACGCAGTATTTT
TRBJ1-5	.	.	TRBV21-1	CASSQGRGRDNQPQHF	TGTGCCAGCAGTCAAGGAAGGGGCAGGGACAATCAGCCCCAGCATTTT
TRBJ1-5	TRBD1	.	TRBV4-1	CASSQDFMYRGPQHF	TGCGCCAGCAGCCAAGATTTTATGTACAGGGGACCCCAGCATTTT
TRBJ1-2	TRBD1	few	TRBV12-5	CASGIQGATIITF	TGTGCTAGTGGAATACAGGGGGCAACGATTATCACCTTC